This T cell receptor (beta chain) was captured in a study of Ad26.COV2.S vaccination and SARS-CoV-2 variants. Treatment here: about 20 received Ad26.COV2.S at low or high dose, single or two shots; roughly five received placebo; per-sample allocation not given. Vaccine and placebo recipients were sampled on day 63 after the first injection. Study conclusions and caveats: CD8+ and CD4+ T cells specific for spike reportedly responded with substantial breadth after vaccination.

With respect to this clone: Its antigen is still unknown.

Trimming cost V 7 bases and J 6 bases, with 15 bases left between them. Germline values: CDR1 LNHDA, CDR2 SQIVND (reference sequence). The CDR3 has 14 amino acids. The data were produced by immunoSEQ multiplex PCR, yet TCRdb's version contains in-frame clones alone and is incomplete. The top ten hold around 3.6% of the sample, which has around 420,000 clones, approximately 88% seen once. The source is a person between 18 and 60 years old who received the Ad26.COV2.S COVID-19 vaccine or a placebo. V and J are TRBV19 and TRBJ1-4; D uncertain. Sequencing was performed on peripheral blood, taken in a trial of Ad26.COV2.S vaccine versus placebo. CDR3 coding DNA: TGTGCCAGTATCTCCAGTGAGCGTCATGAAAAACTGTTTTTT. It codes for CASISSERHEKLFF.